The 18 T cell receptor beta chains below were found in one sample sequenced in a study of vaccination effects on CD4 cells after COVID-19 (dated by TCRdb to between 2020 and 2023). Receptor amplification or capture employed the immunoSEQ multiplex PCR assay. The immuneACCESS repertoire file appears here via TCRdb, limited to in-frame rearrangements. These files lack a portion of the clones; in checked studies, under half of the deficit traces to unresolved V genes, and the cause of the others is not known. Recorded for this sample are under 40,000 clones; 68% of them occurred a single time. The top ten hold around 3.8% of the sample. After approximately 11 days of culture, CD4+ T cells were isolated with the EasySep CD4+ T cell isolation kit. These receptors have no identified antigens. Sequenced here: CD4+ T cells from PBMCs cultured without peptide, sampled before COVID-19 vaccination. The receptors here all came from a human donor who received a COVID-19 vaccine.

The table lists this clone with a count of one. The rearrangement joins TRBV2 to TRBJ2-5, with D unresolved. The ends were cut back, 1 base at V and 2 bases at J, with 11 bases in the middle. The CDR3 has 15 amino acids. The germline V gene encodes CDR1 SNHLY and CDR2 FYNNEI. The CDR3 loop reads CASSEDMGSQETQYF. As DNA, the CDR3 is TGTGCCAGCAGTGAAGATATGGGCTCTCAAGAGACCCAGTACTTC.

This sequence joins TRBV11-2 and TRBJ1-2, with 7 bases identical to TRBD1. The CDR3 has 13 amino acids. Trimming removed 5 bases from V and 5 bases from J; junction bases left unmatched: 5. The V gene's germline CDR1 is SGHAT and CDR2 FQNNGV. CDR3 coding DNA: TGTGCCAGCAGCCTACAGGGGAAATATGGCTACACCTTC. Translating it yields CASSLQGKYGYTF.

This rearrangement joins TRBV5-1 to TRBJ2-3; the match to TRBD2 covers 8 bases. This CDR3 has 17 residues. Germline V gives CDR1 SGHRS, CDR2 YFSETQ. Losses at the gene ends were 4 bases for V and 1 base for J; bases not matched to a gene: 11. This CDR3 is CASSRGGTGTGTDTQYF. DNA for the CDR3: TGCGCCAGCAGCCGGGGGGGTACCGGAACAGGCACAGATACGCAGTATTTT.

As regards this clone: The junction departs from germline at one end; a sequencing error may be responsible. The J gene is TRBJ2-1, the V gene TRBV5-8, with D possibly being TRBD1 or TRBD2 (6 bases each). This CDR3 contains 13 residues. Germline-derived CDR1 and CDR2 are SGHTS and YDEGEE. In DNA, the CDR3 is TGTGCCAGCACCTTGTGGAGGGGGGATGAGCAGTTCTTC. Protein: CASTLWRGDEQFF.

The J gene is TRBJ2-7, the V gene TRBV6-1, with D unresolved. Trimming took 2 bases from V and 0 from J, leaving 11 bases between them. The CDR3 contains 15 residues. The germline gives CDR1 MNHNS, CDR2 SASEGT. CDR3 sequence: CASSEPNTYSYEQYF. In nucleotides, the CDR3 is TGTGCCAGCAGTGAACCCAATACATACTCCTACGAGCAGTACTTC.

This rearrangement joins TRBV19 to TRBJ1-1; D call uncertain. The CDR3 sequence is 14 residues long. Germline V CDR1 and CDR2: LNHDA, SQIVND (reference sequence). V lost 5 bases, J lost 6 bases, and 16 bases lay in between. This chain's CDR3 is CASSVQFNFPEAFF. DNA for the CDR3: TGTGCCAGTAGTGTCCAGTTTAATTTTCCTGAAGCTTTCTTT.

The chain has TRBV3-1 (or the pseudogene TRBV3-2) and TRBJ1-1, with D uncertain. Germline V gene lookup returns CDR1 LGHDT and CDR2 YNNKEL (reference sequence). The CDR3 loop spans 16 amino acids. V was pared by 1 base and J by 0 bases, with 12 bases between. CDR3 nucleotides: TGTGCCAGCAGCCAAGCCCGGGGAATTATGAACACTGAAGCTTTCTTT. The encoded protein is CASSQARGIMNTEAFF.

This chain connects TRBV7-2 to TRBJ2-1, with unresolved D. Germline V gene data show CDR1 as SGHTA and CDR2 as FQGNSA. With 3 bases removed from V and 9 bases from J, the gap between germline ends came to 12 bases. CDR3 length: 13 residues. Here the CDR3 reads CASSLRRESEQFF. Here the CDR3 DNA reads TGTGCCAGCAGCTTGAGACGAGAAAGTGAGCAGTTCTTC.

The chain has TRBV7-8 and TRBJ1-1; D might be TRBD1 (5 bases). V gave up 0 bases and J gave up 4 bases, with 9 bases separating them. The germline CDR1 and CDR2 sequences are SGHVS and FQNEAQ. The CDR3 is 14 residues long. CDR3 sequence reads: CASSLASGPTEAFF. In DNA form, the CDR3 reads TGTGCCAGCAGCTTAGCGTCAGGGCCCACTGAAGCTTTCTTT.

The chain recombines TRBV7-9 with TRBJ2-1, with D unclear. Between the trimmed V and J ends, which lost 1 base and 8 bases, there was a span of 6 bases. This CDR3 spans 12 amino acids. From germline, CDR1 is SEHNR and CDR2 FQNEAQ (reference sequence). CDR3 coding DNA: TGTGCCAGCAGCTTAGGGGGTGATGAGCAGTTCTTC. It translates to CASSLGGDEQFF.

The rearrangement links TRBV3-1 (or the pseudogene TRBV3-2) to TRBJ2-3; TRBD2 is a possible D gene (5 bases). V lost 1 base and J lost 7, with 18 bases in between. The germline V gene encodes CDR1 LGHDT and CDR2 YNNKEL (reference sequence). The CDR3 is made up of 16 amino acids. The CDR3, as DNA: TGTGCCAGCAGCCAAGGCGGAAGGATGTGGGAGAATACGCAGTATTTT. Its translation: CASSQGGRMWENTQYF.

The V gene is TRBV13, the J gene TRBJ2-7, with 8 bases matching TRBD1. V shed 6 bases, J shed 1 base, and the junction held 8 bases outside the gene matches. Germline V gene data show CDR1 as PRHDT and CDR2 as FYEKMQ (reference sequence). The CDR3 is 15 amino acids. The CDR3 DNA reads TGTGCCAGCAGTAATAGCAGGACAGGGTCCTACGAGCAGTACTTC. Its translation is CASSNSRTGSYEQYF.

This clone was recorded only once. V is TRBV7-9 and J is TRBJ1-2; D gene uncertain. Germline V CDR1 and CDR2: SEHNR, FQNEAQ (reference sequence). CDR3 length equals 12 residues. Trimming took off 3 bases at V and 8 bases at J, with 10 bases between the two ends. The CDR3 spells CASSFVGAGYTF. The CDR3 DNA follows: TGTGCCAGCAGCTTTGTGGGTGCCGGCTACACCTTC.

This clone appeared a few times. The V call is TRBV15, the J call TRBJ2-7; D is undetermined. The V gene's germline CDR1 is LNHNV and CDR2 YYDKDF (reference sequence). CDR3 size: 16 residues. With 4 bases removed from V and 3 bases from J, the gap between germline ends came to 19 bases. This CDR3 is CATSTSLWAQDYEQYF. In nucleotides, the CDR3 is TGTGCCACCAGCACATCACTGTGGGCCCAAGACTACGAGCAGTACTTC.

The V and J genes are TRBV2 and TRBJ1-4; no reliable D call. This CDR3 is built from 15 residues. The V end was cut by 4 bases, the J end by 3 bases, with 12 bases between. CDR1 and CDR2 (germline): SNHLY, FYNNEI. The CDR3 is CASSVTGLANEKLFF. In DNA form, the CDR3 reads TGTGCCAGCAGTGTGACCGGTCTGGCTAATGAAAAACTGTTTTTT.

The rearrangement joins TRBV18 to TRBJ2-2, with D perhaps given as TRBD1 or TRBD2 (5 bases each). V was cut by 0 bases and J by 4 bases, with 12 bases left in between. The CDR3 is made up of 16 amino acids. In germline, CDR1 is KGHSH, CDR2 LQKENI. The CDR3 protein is CASSPPERGFTGELFF. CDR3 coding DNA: TGTGCCAGCTCACCACCGGAGAGGGGTTTCACCGGGGAGCTGTTTTTT.

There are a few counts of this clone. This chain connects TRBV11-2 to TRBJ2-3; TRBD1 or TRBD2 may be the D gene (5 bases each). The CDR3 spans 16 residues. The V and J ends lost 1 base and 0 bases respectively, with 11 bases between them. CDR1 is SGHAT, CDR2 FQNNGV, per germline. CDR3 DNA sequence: TGTGCCAGCAGCTTAGCCGGGGCGGGTAGCACAGATACGCAGTATTTT. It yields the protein CASSLAGAGSTDTQYF.

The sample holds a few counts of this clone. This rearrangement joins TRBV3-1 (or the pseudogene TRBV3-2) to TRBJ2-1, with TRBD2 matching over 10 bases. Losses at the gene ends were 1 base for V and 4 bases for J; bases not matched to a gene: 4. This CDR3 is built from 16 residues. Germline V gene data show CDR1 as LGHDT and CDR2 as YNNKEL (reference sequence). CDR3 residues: CASSQGGLAAYNEQFF. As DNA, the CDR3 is TGTGCCAGCAGCCAAGGAGGACTAGCGGCTTACAATGAGCAGTTCTTC.